The 24 T cell receptor beta chains presented below share a single source sample, sequenced in a study of shared clonotypes between healthy human individuals. Assay used: immunoSEQ multiplex PCR; TCRdb lists only in-frame clones, some missing. The sample lists over 1.5 million clones; around 98% were seen once. Material: naive CD4+ T cells sorted from blood. Subset in this sample: CD45RA+ positively selected. The receptors here all came from a man aged 30 to 39 in good health.

V usage is TRBV4-1 and J usage is TRBJ2-4; D remains unclear. The germline V and J ends were trimmed by 1 base and 0 bases, with 13 bases remaining between them. The CDR3 has 17 amino acids. CDR1 and CDR2 from the germline V gene are MGHRA and YSYEKL. The CDR3: CASSQVGTALAKNIQYF. For the CDR3, the DNA is TGCGCCAGCAGCCAAGTCGGAACAGCCCTAGCCAAAAACATTCAGTACTTC.

The V and J genes are TRBV5-1 and TRBJ1-2; D gene uncertain. The CDR3 totals 14 residues. Germline values: CDR1 SGHRS, CDR2 YFSETQ. V lost 3 bases and J 0 bases, leaving 9 bases between the germline ends. The DNA for the CDR3 is TGCGCCAGCAGCTGGACGGCTGCTAACTATGGCTACACCTTC. Translating it yields CASSWTAANYGYTF.

This chain uses TRBV28 with TRBJ2-7; tentative D call: TRBD2 (6 bases). The CDR3 has 13 amino acids. Trimming cost V 5 bases and J 11 bases, with 19 bases left between them. The germline V gene encodes CDR1 MDHEN and CDR2 SYDVKM. CDR3 in amino acids: CASSPYPDGEEYF. The CDR3 DNA is TGTGCCAGCAGTCCTTACCCCGACGGGGAGGAGTACTTC. Drawing the rest from reference TRBV28 and TRBJ2-7, the complete variable domain is DVKVTQSSRYLVKRTGEKVFLECVQDMDHENMFWYRQDPGLGLRLIYFSYDVKMKEKGDIPEGYSVSREKKERFSLILESASTNQTSMYLCASSPYPDGEEYFGPGTRLTVT.

J is TRBJ2-7 and V is TRBV6-1, with D possibly called TRBD1 or TRBD2 (5 bases each). This CDR3 is built from 15 residues. Per germline, CDR1 MNHNS and CDR2 SASEGT. The V end was cut by 6 bases, the J end by 3 bases, with 18 bases between. CDR3 loop: CASRKVGTVIYEQYF. CDR3 coding DNA: TGTGCCAGCAGGAAGGTCGGGACGGTTATCTACGAGCAGTACTTC.

This chain links TRBV29-1 with TRBJ2-7; 13 bases are a match to TRBD2. Germline values: CDR1 SQVTM, CDR2 ANQGSEA. Losses at the gene ends were 6 bases for V and 2 bases for J; bases not matched to a gene: 7. This CDR3 region has 15 residues. CDR3 sequence (DNA): TGCAGCGTGACGGGACTAGCGGGAATCACCTACGAGCAGTACTTC. Amino acid sequence: CSVTGLAGITYEQYF.

This chain's CDR3 is CASSQFSGANVLTF. The CDR3 DNA follows: TGCGCCAGCAGCCAATTCTCTGGGGCCAACGTCCTGACTTTC. The J gene is TRBJ2-6, the V gene TRBV4-1; unclear D gene. This CDR3 is 14 amino acids long. Germline V gene lookup returns CDR1 MGHRA and CDR2 YSYEKL. Trimming took 2 bases from V and 0 from J, leaving 2 bases between them.

The V gene is TRBV10-1, the J gene TRBJ2-2, with 8 nucleotides matching TRBD1. J gave up 7 bases and V 5 bases, and 9 bases lay outside the gene matches. The V gene's germline CDR1 is WNHNN and CDR2 SYGVQD (reference sequence). The CDR3 spans 15 residues. The CDR3 region has the DNA TGCGCCAGCAGTTCTACCGGGACAGGAGGCGGGGAGCTGTTTTTT. As protein: CASSSTGTGGGELFF.

V usage is TRBV29-1 and J usage is TRBJ2-3; tentatively, D is TRBD2 (5 bases). Germline V lookup: CDR1 SQVTM, CDR2 ANQGSEA. The CDR3 consists of 11 residues. Trimming shortened V by 6 bases and J by 1 base, and 5 bases separated the two germline ends. CDR3 sequence (DNA): TGCAGCGTACTAGGCACAGATACGCAGTATTTT. Protein: CSVLGTDTQYF.

The rearrangement uses TRBV29-1 and TRBJ2-7; D tentatively fits TRBD1 or TRBD2 (6 bases each). This CDR3 contains 14 residues. Deletions cut 1 base from V and 2 bases from J, with 12 bases between. Germline values: CDR1 SQVTM, CDR2 ANQGSEA. The CDR3 is CSVEGQEGAYEQYF. CDR3 DNA: TGCAGCGTTGAAGGGCAGGAGGGGGCCTACGAGCAGTACTTC.

The V call is TRBV6-1, the J call TRBJ1-5; TRBD1 agrees at 7 bases. Germline CDR1 and CDR2: MNHNS and SASEGT. The CDR3 totals 17 residues. The J segment lost 0 bases and the V segment lost 0 bases, leaving 5 bases of the junction unmatched. DNA for the CDR3: TGTGCCAGCAGTGAAGCGGTGGGGACAGTTAGCAATCAGCCCCAGCATTTT. It yields the protein CASSEAVGTVSNQPQHF.

V and J are TRBV11-2 and TRBJ2-1, with D hard to call. Germline CDR1 SGHAT, CDR2 FQNNGV. V was clipped by 1 base and J by 6 bases, with 13 bases between them. This CDR3 region has 15 residues. The CDR3 spells CASSLATRVSNEQFF. The DNA of the CDR3 is TGTGCCAGCAGCTTAGCCACCCGAGTCTCCAATGAGCAGTTCTTC.

The chain recombines TRBV11-2 with TRBJ2-7; no firm D call. Trimming took 0 bases from V and 1 from J, leaving 13 bases between them. Germline V lookup: CDR1 SGHAT, CDR2 FQNNGV. This CDR3 spans 16 amino acids. This chain's CDR3 is CASSLEIRVRSYEQYF. CDR3 nucleotides: TGTGCCAGCAGCTTAGAGATACGTGTCAGATCCTACGAGCAGTACTTC.

The genes are TRBV29-1 and TRBJ2-7; D possibly matches TRBD1 or TRBD2 (5 bases each). V was shortened by 7 bases and J by 4 bases, with 26 bases between the two germline ends. The CDR3 is 16 residues long. Germline CDR1 SQVTM, CDR2 ANQGSEA. CDR3 bases: TGCAGCGCCAACCTTCCGGGAACCGGGGCCTTGTACGAGCAGTACTTC. The encoded protein is CSANLPGTGALYEQYF.

The chain carries TRBV5-1 and TRBJ2-3, with 9 bases identical to TRBD1. V trimming: 4 bases; J trimming: 5 bases; junction bases outside the gene matches: 8. In germline, CDR1 is SGHRS, CDR2 YFSETQ. CDR3 length equals 15 residues. The CDR3 DNA reads TGCGCCAGCAGCCTCGACAGGGGGACAATAGATACGCAGTATTTT. This translates into CASSLDRGTIDTQYF.

CDR3 DNA: TGCGCCAGCAGCCAAGATACGTTCGCCGACAGCTCGAACACCGGGGAGCTGTTTTTT. Its protein product is CASSQDTFADSSNTGELFF. The chain employs TRBV4-1 and TRBJ2-2; TRBD1 might be the D (5 bases). The CDR3 runs to 19 residues. Germline V gene sequence: CDR1 MGHRA, CDR2 YSYEKL. V gave up 0 bases and J gave up 0 bases, with 17 bases separating them.

To note about this clone: This CDR3 is also generated by other DNA sequences in the sample. The rearrangement links TRBV29-1 to TRBJ2-5, with D possibly TRBD1 on 5 matching bases. V shed 3 bases and J shed 4 bases, with 6 bases lying between them. Germline CDR1 is SQVTM and CDR2 is ANQGSEA. The CDR3 extends over 11 amino acids. CDR3 in amino acids: CSVDRVETQYF. The CDR3 DNA is TGCAGCGTTGACAGGGTAGAGACCCAGTACTTC.

The chain has TRBV2 and TRBJ2-1; the D gene is possibly TRBD2 (5 bases). Germline assignment: CDR1 SNHLY and CDR2 FYNNEI. This CDR3 spans 12 amino acids. Trimming stripped 7 bases from V and 5 bases from J, with 9 bases between. The CDR3 DNA reads as TGTGCCAGCAACCCCGGGGACAATGAGCAGTTCTTC. Its protein product is CASNPGDNEQFF. Supplemented by reference TRBV2 and TRBJ2-1, the full variable domain reads EPEVTQTPSHQVTQMGQEVILRCVPISNHLYFYWYRQILGQKVEFLVSFYNNEISEKSEIFDDQFSVERPDGSNFTLKIRSTKLEDSAMYFCASNPGDNEQFFGPGTRLTVL.

CDR3 nucleotide sequence: TGTGCCAGCAGCAAAGCGGGGCTAGCGGCCAATGAGCAGTTCTTC. Its translation is CASSKAGLAANEQFF. V usage is TRBV21-1 and J usage is TRBJ2-1; the table calls TRBD2, which could not be checked here. TRBV21-1 is assigned pseudogene status. CDR3 size: 15 residues.

This chain links TRBV28 with TRBJ1-3, with D uncertain. Germline loops: CDR1 MDHEN, CDR2 SYDVKM. Trimming removed 6 bases at V and 6 bases at J, with 6 bases between. This CDR3 contains 11 residues. Written as DNA, the CDR3 is TGTGCCAGCAGCCTGGAAAACACCATATATTTT. This gives the protein CASSLENTIYF.

The V and J genes are TRBV2 and TRBJ2-1; the D is unclear. There are 11 residues in the CDR3. The V gene lost 5 bases and the J gene lost 7 bases, with 6 bases spanning the gap. Germline V gene data show CDR1 as SNHLY and CDR2 as FYNNEI. CDR3 nucleotides: TGTGCCAGCAGTTTGACAAATGAGCAGTTCTTC. Protein sequence: CASSLTNEQFF.

The chain joins TRBV9 to TRBJ2-5; D not certain. CDR1 is SGDLS, CDR2 YYNGEE, per germline. This CDR3 region has 14 residues. V was cut by 0 bases and J by 3 bases, with 9 bases left in between. CDR3 amino acids: CASSVVSRKETQYF. CDR3 coding DNA: TGTGCCAGCAGCGTAGTTTCTAGAAAAGAGACCCAGTACTTC. The variable domain in full, with the rest retrieved from reference TRBV9 and TRBJ2-5, is DSGVTQTPKHLITATGQRVTLRCSPRSGDLSVYWYQQSLDQGLQFLIQYYNGEERAKGNILERFSAQQFPDLHSELNLSSLELGDSALYFCASSVVSRKETQYFGPGTRLLVL.

This CDR3 is CSVEGIANTGELFF. CDR3 sequence (DNA): TGCAGCGTTGAGGGGATCGCGAACACCGGGGAGCTGTTTTTT. The V and J genes are TRBV29-1 and TRBJ2-2, with D unresolved. V shed 3 bases and J shed 0 bases, with 8 bases lying between them. In germline, CDR1 is SQVTM, CDR2 ANQGSEA. The CDR3 totals 14 residues.

The rearrangement uses TRBV6-5 and TRBJ2-3; weak D call: TRBD2 (6 bases). V was shortened by 6 bases and J by 14 bases, with 15 bases between the two germline ends. There are 11 residues in the CDR3. CDR1 MNHEY and CDR2 SVGAGI come from the germline V gene. CDR3 amino acids: CASRKGTETYF. The CDR3 DNA reads TGTGCCAGCAGGAAAGGGACTGAAACGTATTTT.

The chain joins TRBV6-1 to TRBJ1-5; D remains ambiguous. Germline V gene data show CDR1 as MNHNS and CDR2 as SASEGT. Between the trimmed V and J ends, which lost 1 base and 5 bases, there was a span of 6 bases. This CDR3 is 13 amino acids long. The CDR3 sequence: CASSEVGYQPQHF. Written as DNA, the CDR3 is TGTGCCAGCAGTGAAGTGGGCTATCAGCCCCAGCATTTT.